The 10 T cell receptor beta chains below were found in one sample sequenced in a study of shared clonotypes between healthy human individuals. The repertoire was sequenced with immunoSEQ multiplex PCR; TCRdb's copy has only in-frame clones and lacks some. The sample yields 2 million to 3 million clones, over 85% seen once. Sequenced input: naive CD4+ T cells from PBMCs. Subset specified: CD45RA+ positively selected. Receptor source: a man younger than 35 in good health. Some clones in this sample may be carry-over from other donors' samples.

The chain uses TRBV21-1 and TRBJ1-5. TRBV21-1 is marked as a pseudogene. CDR3 size: 14 residues. The CDR3 DNA sequence: TGTGCCAGCAGCAAAGGAGGGGGGCGTCAGCCCCAGCATTTT. Its protein product is CASSKGGGRQPQHF.

This rearrangement joins TRBV15 to TRBJ1-4; TRBD1 agrees at 7 bases. The CDR3 is made up of 17 amino acids. V shed 1 base and J 0 bases; nucleotides not matched to a gene: 5. Germline V gives CDR1 LNHNV, CDR2 YYDKDF (reference sequence). CDR3: CATSRGKGAPTNEKLFF. In nucleotides, the CDR3 is TGTGCCACCAGCAGAGGAAAGGGGGCTCCAACTAATGAAAAACTGTTTTTT.

The chain has TRBV11-2 and TRBJ2-2, with 11 nucleotides matching TRBD2. CDR3 length equals 18 residues. The germline gives CDR1 SGHAT, CDR2 FQNNGV. The trim removed 0 bases at V and 4 bases at J, leaving 7 bases unmatched. The CDR3 DNA follows: TGTGCCAGCAGCTTAGAACTAGCGGGAGTCGGGGGCACCGGGGAGCTGTTTTTT. Translated, it gives CASSLELAGVGGTGELFF.

V usage is TRBV9 and J usage is TRBJ1-1; no clear D. V lost 0 bases and J lost 8, with 11 bases in between. Germline V lookup: CDR1 SGDLS, CDR2 YYNGEE. The CDR3 has 13 residues. Here the CDR3 DNA reads TGTGCCAGCAGCGTAGCCCAGCAGACAGAAGCTTTCTTT. This codes for CASSVAQQTEAFF. Full variable domain (rest looked up from reference TRBV9 and TRBJ1-1): DSGVTQTPKHLITATGQRVTLRCSPRSGDLSVYWYQQSLDQGLQFLIQYYNGEERAKGNILERFSAQQFPDLHSELNLSSLELGDSALYFCASSVAQQTEAFFGQGTRLTVV.

The chain links TRBV25-1 to TRBJ1-1; 8 positions match TRBD1. The ends lost 6 bases at V and 3 bases at J; junction bases unmatched: 9. The CDR3 covers 15 residues. CDR1 is MGHDK and CDR2 is SYGVNS in the germline V gene. CDR3 in DNA: TGTGCCAGCAGCCAAATGGCACAGGGGGACACTGAAGCTTTCTTT. Translating it yields CASSQMAQGDTEAFF.

This chain links TRBV27 with TRBJ2-2; no clear D gene. With 7 bases removed from V and 1 base from J, the gap between germline ends came to 13 bases. CDR1 is MNHEY, CDR2 SMNVEV, per germline (reference sequence). The CDR3 sequence is 15 residues long. The DNA for the CDR3 is TGTGCCAGCATATCATCCGTCCGGAACACCGGGGAGCTGTTTTTT. Translated, it gives CASISSVRNTGELFF.

The rearrangement uses TRBV7-9 and TRBJ2-7, with TRBD1 as a possible D gene (5 bases). Germline-derived CDR1 and CDR2 are SEHNR and FQNEAQ (reference sequence). This CDR3 contains 16 residues. The V and J ends lost 1 base and 5 bases respectively, with 18 bases between them. CDR3 sequence: CASSLGVGVTFDEQYF. Here the CDR3 DNA reads TGTGCCAGCAGCTTAGGGGTAGGGGTCACGTTCGACGAGCAGTACTTC.

V gene TRBV7-8 combines with J gene TRBJ2-1; D remains ambiguous. The CDR3 contains 17 residues. Deletions cut 5 bases from V and 2 bases from J, with 19 bases between. The V gene's germline CDR1 is SGHVS and CDR2 FQNEAQ. The CDR3 loop reads CASSQNVPLSPYNEQFF. The CDR3 nucleotides read TGTGCCAGCAGCCAGAACGTCCCGCTATCCCCCTACAATGAGCAGTTCTTC.

The chain is built from TRBV9 and TRBJ1-1, with D maybe TRBD1 (5 bases). The CDR3 spans 13 residues. V was pared by 3 bases and J by 7 bases, with 13 bases between. Germline V gene data show CDR1 as SGDLS and CDR2 as YYNGEE. The CDR3 region is CASSGGIGLEAFF. CDR3 coding DNA: TGTGCCAGCAGCGGGGGGATAGGCCTTGAAGCTTTCTTT. The full variable domain, in which reference TRBV9 and TRBJ1-1 provide the parts outside the CDR3, is DSGVTQTPKHLITATGQRVTLRCSPRSGDLSVYWYQQSLDQGLQFLIQYYNGEERAKGNILERFSAQQFPDLHSELNLSSLELGDSALYFCASSGGIGLEAFFGQGTRLTVV.

V and J are TRBV5-4 and TRBJ1-4; D is unclear. Germline-derived CDR1 and CDR2 are SGHNT and YYREEE (reference sequence). The length of the CDR3 is 12 residues. V lost 2 bases and J lost 7, with 6 bases in between. CDR3 DNA: TGTGCCAGCAGCTTAGACCTTGAAAAACTGTTTTTT. This translates into CASSLDLEKLFF.